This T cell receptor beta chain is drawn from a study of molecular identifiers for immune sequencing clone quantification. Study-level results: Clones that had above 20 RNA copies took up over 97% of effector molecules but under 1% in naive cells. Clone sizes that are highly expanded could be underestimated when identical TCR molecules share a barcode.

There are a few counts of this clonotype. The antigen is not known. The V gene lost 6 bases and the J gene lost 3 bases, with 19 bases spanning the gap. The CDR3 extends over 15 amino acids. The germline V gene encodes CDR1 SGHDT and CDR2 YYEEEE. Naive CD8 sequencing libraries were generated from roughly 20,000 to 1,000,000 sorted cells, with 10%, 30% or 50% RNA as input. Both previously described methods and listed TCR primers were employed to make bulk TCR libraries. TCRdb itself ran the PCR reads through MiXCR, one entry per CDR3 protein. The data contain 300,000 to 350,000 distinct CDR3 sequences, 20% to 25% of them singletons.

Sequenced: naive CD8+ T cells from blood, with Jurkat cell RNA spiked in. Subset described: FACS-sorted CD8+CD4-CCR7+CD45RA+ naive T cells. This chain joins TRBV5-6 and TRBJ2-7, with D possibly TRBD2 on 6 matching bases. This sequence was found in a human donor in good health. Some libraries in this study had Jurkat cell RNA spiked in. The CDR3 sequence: CASTGVRHLSYEQYF. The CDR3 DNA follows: TGTGCCAGCACGGGGGTGCGACATCTCAGCTACGAGCAGTACTTC.